A few counts support the clone carrying this T cell receptor beta chain. Antigen: not known. This specimen belongs to a study of CD8 T cells in ankylosing spondylitis. Researchers built TCR beta libraries using quantitative 5'-RACE with molecular barcodes. TCRdb used MiXCR to reprocess the 5' RACE reads, holding one entry per CDR3 protein. The profile shows 390,000 or so distinct CDR3 sequences, about 22% of them singletons. General study points: A subset of motif variants has previously been described in the synovial fluid and blood of reactive arthritis. Disease-associated clones were reportedly significantly overrepresented in matched ankylosing spondylitis synovial fluid. Disease-linked clones displayed a CD8+ phenotype and appeared relatively rarely in peripheral blood. Ankylosing spondylitis blood seemed to carry a telltale TCR beta motif made of eight or nine highly homologous variants.

The germline V gene has CDR1 SNHLY and CDR2 FYNNEI. The CDR3 is 13 amino acids. Trimming at V came to 6 bases and at J to 4 bases, leaving 5 bases not matched to a gene. J is TRBJ1-2 and V is TRBV2; 7 bases align to TRBD1. The specimen sequenced was blood, either unsorted or a sorted T cell fraction (not recorded which). This clonotype originated in a male donor with ankylosing spondylitis. CDR3 in amino acids: CASSWDSSYGYTF. The CDR3 bases are TGTGCCAGCAGCTGGGACAGCAGCTATGGCTACACCTTC.